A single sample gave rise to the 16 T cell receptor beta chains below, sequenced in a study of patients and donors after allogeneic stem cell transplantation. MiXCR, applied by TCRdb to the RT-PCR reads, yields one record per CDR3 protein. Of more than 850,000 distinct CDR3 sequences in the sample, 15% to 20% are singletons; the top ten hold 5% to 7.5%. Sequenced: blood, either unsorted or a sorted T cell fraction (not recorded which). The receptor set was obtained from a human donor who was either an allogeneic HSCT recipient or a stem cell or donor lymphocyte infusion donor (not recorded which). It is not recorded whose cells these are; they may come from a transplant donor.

CDR3 nucleotide sequence: TGTGCCACCGAAACAGGGAGGGTTCGGGGAAGTGGCGAGCAGTACTTC. This codes for CATETGRVRGSGEQYF. The gene calls are TRBV12-3 or TRBV12-4 and TRBJ2-7; tentative D call: TRBD2 (7 bases). With 10 bases removed from V and 6 bases from J, the gap between germline ends came to 28 bases. CDR3 length: 16 residues.

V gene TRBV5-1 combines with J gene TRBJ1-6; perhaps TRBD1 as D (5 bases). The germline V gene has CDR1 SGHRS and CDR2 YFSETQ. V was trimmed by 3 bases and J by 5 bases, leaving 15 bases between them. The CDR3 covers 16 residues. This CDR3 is CASSWDPGTNNSPLHF. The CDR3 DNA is TGCGCCAGCAGCTGGGATCCCGGGACGAATAATTCACCCCTCCACTTT.

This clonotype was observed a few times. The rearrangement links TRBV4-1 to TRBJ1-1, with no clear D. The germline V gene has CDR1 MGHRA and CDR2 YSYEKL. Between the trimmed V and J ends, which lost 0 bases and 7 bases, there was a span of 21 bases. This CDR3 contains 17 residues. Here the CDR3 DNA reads TGCGCCAGCAGCCAAGATGGCGGCGGACTAGGTATTCGTGAAGCTTTCTTT. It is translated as CASSQDGGGLGIREAFF.

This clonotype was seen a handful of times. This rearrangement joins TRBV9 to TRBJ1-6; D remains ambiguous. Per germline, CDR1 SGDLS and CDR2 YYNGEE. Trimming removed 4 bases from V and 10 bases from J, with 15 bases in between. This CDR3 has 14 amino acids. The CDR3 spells CASSPRPGRSPLHF. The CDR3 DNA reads TGTGCCAGCAGCCCCCGGCCCGGCAGGTCACCCCTCCACTTT.

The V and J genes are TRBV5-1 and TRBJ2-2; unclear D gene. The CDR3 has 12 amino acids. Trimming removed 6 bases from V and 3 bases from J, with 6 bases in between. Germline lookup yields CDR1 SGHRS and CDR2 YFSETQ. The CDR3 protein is CASIRDTGELFF. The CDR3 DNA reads TGCGCCAGCATTAGGGACACCGGGGAGCTGTTTTTT.

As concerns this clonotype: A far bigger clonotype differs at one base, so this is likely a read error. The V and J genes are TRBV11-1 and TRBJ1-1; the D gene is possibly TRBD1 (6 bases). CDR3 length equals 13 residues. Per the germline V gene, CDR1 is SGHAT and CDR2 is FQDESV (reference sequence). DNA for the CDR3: TGTGACAGCAGCTTACAGGGGAACACTGAAGCTTTCTTT. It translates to CDSSLQGNTEAFF.

Written as DNA, the CDR3 is TGTGCTAGTGGCCGGACAGGGGGCGGCAATCAGCCCCAGCATTTT. Protein sequence: CASGRTGGGNQPQHF. The chain combines TRBV12-5 with TRBJ1-5, with 11 bases identical to TRBD1. This CDR3 region has 15 residues. Germline CDR1 is LGHNT and CDR2 is FRNRAP. V was pared by 6 bases and J by 2 bases, with 3 bases of the junction left unmatched.

DNA for the CDR3: TGCAGCGTCTGGACTAGCGGGCACAATGAGCAGTTCTTC. Translation: CSVWTSGHNEQFF. V usage is TRBV29-1 and J usage is TRBJ2-1, with 11 nucleotides matching TRBD2. Germline CDR1 SQVTM, CDR2 ANQGSEA. This CDR3 has 13 residues. The V and J ends lost 6 bases and 5 bases, in that order; junction bases with no gene match: 3.

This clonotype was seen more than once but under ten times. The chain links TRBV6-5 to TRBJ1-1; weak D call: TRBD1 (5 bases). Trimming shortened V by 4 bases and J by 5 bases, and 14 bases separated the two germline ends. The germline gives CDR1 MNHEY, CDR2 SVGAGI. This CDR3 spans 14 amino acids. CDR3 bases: TGTGCCAGCAGTTCGTTCGGGGGAAGGACTGAAGCTTTCTTT. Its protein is CASSSFGGRTEAFF.

The CDR3 protein is CAISLTVGGKAGANVLTF. DNA of the CDR3: TGTGCCATCAGCTTGACCGTTGGGGGTAAAGCTGGGGCCAACGTCCTGACTTTC. The V and J genes are TRBV10-3 and TRBJ2-6; D is possibly TRBD1 or TRBD2 (5 bases each). This CDR3 is built from 18 residues. Trimming stripped 6 bases from V and 2 bases from J, with 20 bases between. Germline V gene data show CDR1 as ENHRY and CDR2 as SYGVKD.

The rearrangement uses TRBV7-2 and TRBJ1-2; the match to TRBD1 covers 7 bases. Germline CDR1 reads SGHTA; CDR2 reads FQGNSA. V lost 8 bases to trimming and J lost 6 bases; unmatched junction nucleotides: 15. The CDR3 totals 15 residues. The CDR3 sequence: CASYAKGGRSNGYTF. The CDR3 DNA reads TGTGCCAGCTACGCGAAAGGGGGCAGGTCGAATGGCTACACCTTC.

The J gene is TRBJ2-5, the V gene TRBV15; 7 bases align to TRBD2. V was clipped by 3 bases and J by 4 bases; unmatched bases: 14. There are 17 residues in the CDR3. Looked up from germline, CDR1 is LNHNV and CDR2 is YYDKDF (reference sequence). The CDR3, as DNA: TGTGCCACCAGCAGGAGGGGCGGGCGCGGGAGCTCAGAGACCCAGTACTTC. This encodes CATSRRGGRGSSETQYF.

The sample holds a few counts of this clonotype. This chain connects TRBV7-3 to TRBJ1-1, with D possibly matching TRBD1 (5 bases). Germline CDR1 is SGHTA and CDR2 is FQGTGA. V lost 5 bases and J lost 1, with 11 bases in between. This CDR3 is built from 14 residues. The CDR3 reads CASSTMGGNTEAFF. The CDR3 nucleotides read TGTGCCAGCAGCACCATGGGGGGGAACACTGAAGCTTTCTTT.

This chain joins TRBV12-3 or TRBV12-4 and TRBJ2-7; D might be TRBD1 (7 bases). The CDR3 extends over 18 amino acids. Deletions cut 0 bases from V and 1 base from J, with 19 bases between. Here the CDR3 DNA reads TGTGCCAGCAGTTTAGCGACGATCAGGGGGGTTAGGTCCTACGAGCAGTACTTC. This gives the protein CASSLATIRGVRSYEQYF.

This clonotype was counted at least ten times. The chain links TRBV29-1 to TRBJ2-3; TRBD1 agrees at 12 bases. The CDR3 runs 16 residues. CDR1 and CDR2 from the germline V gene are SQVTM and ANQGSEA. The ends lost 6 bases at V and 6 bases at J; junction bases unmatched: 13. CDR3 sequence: CSVPRDRGQALDTQYF. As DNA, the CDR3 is TGCAGCGTCCCCCGGGACAGGGGGCAAGCTTTGGATACGCAGTATTTT.

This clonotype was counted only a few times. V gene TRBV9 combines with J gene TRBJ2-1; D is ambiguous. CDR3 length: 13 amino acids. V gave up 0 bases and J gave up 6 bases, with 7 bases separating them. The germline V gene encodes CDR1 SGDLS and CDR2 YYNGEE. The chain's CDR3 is CASSVEGPNEQFF. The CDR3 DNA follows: TGTGCCAGCAGCGTAGAGGGCCCCAATGAGCAGTTCTTC.